Presented here are 21 T cell receptor beta chains from one specimen sequenced in a study of post-analysis software for immune sequencing data. Their recognized antigens are unknown. The study's findings and limits: With TRBV5-6, TRBV5-1 and TRBV20-1 included, about five TRBV segments were more frequent in patients than in controls.

Unique molecular identifiers were present in the TCR beta cDNA libraries. TCRdb re-called the PCR reads through MiXCR, storing one row per CDR3 protein. The sample carries about half a million distinct CDR3 sequences, over 35% recorded once. The sequenced sample consisted of blood. The receptors derive from a girl under 18 with multiple sclerosis.

This rearrangement joins TRBV5-1 to TRBJ2-1; D unresolved. Trimming left V 0 bases short and J 2 bases short, with 6 bases between. The CDR3 is 14 residues long. Germline V lookup: CDR1 SGHRS, CDR2 YFSETQ. DNA for the CDR3: TGCGCCAGCAGCTTGGTTGGGACCTACAATGAGCAGTTCTTC. It translates to CASSLVGTYNEQFF.

This clonotype was picked up one time. This chain connects TRBV12-3 or TRBV12-4 to TRBJ1-4, with D perhaps matching TRBD1 (6 bases). V dropped 6 bases and J dropped 2 bases, with 13 bases sitting between them. The CDR3 length is 15 residues. CDR3 DNA sequence: TGTGCCAGCAGGGAATCAGGGGTTACTAATGAAAAACTGTTTTTT. This encodes CASRESGVTNEKLFF.

V gene TRBV4-2 combines with J gene TRBJ1-2, with 9 nucleotides matching TRBD1. The trim removed 6 bases at V and 4 bases at J, leaving 12 bases unmatched. This CDR3 comprises 16 residues. Germline V lookup: CDR1 LGHNA, CDR2 YNFKEQ. CDR3 region: CASSRPGQGLGYGYTF. CDR3 nucleotides: TGTGCCAGCAGTCGACCGGGACAGGGATTGGGCTATGGCTACACCTTC.

The DNA of the CDR3 is TGTGCCAGCAGTGAAGGTGCTAGCGGGAACAATGAGCAGTTCTTC. This sequence encodes CASSEGASGNNEQFF. The chain links TRBV6-4 to TRBJ2-1, with TRBD2 matching over 9 bases. The V gene end was trimmed by 3 bases and the J gene end by 5 bases; junction bases not matched to a gene: 5. Germline V gives CDR1 MRHNA, CDR2 SNTAGT. This CDR3 is built from 15 residues.

Concerning this clonotype itself: One end of the junction does not line up with germline, which may come from a read error. The V gene is TRBV4-3, the J gene TRBJ2-3, with 8 bases matching TRBD2. Germline CDR1 LGHNA, CDR2 YSLEER. The CDR3 loop spans 16 amino acids. For the CDR3, the DNA is TGCGCCAGCAGCCAAGAGGCGACTAGCGTGGGAGATGCGCAGTATTTT. Translating gives CASSQEATSVGDAQYF.

This clonotype was seen a handful of times. The V gene is TRBV6-4, the J gene TRBJ2-1; D is ambiguous. Trimming shortened V by 0 bases and J by 4 bases, and 7 bases separated the two germline ends. This CDR3 region has 14 residues. From germline, CDR1 is MRHNA and CDR2 SNTAGT. CDR3 amino acids: CASSDSSGYNEQFF. In DNA, the CDR3 is TGTGCCAGCAGTGACTCCTCCGGTTACAATGAGCAGTTCTTC.

The chain is built from TRBV24-1 and TRBJ2-1; D unclear. The germline V gene encodes CDR1 KGHDR and CDR2 SFDVKD. Trimming pared 0 bases from V and 6 bases from J, leaving 2 bases between. This CDR3 spans 12 amino acids. The CDR3 sequence: CATSDLPNEQFF. The DNA for the CDR3 is TGTGCCACCAGTGATTTGCCCAATGAGCAGTTCTTC.

V gene TRBV6-1 combines with J gene TRBJ1-5; D remains unclear. The CDR3 consists of 15 residues. Germline V gene sequence: CDR1 MNHNS, CDR2 SASEGT. V gave up 7 bases and J gave up 1 base, with 14 bases separating them. The CDR3 DNA sequence: TGTGCCAGCACGTGGAAGGCCCTAAGCAATCAGCCCCAGCATTTT. It encodes CASTWKALSNQPQHF.

The V and J genes are TRBV7-2 and TRBJ2-7; 10 positions match TRBD2. Germline CDR1 SGHTA, CDR2 FQGNSA. The J segment lost 7 bases and the V segment lost 4 bases, leaving 13 bases of the junction unmatched. There are 16 residues in the CDR3. This CDR3 is CASSSVLKAGGGEQYF. The CDR3 DNA reads TGTGCCAGCAGCTCCGTCCTTAAAGCGGGAGGGGGTGAGCAGTACTTC.

V gene TRBV20-1 combines with J gene TRBJ1-4, with a weak D call TRBD1 (5 bases). The CDR3 is 13 amino acids. Germline V lookup: CDR1 DFQATT, CDR2 SNEGSKA (reference sequence). Trimming cost V 1 base and J 8 bases, with 11 bases left between them. The CDR3 nucleotides read TGCAGTGCTAGAGCTTTAACAGGAGAAAAACTGTTTTTT. Protein sequence: CSARALTGEKLFF.

The CDR3 reads CASSFNIGGPSEQYF. The CDR3 DNA reads as TGTGCCAGCAGCTTCAATATCGGGGGGCCAAGCGAGCAGTACTTC. The V and J genes are TRBV7-9 and TRBJ2-7, with a tentative D call TRBD2 (7 bases). The CDR3 is 15 amino acids. Germline loops: CDR1 SEHNR, CDR2 FQNEAQ (reference sequence). V was pared by 3 bases and J by 6 bases, with 18 bases between. The full variable domain, in which reference TRBV7-9 and TRBJ2-7 provide the parts outside the CDR3, is DTGVSQNPRHKITKRGQNVTFRCDPISEHNRLYWYRQTLGQGPEFLTYFQNEAQLEKSRLLSDRFSAERPKGSFSTLEIQRTEQGDSAMYLCASSFNIGGPSEQYFGPGTRLTVT.

Concerning this clonotype: At one of its ends the junction is not consistent with the germline gene, which may arise from a read error. The gene calls are TRBV9 and TRBJ2-2, with 8 bases lining up with TRBD1. The CDR3 length is 16 residues. The germline V gene has CDR1 SGDLS and CDR2 YYNGEE. In DNA form, the CDR3 reads TGTACCAGCAGCGTATATGGGACAGGGAACACCGGGGAGCTGTTTTTT. Translation: CTSSVYGTGNTGELFF.

This sequence joins TRBV7-3 and TRBJ2-1; D gene unclear. V lost 6 bases, J lost 6 bases, and 9 bases lay in between. Germline CDR1 SGHTA, CDR2 FQGTGA. This CDR3 region has 12 residues. The CDR3 coding sequence is TGTGCCAGCAGTCGCGACCGCAATGAGCAGTTCTTC. Translating gives CASSRDRNEQFF.

This chain joins TRBV27 and TRBJ2-7; TRBD2 aligns across 8 bases. The CDR3 contains 15 residues. The germline gives CDR1 MNHEY, CDR2 SMNVEV (reference sequence). V lost 3 bases and J lost 6; bases outside the gene matches: 10. The CDR3, as DNA: TGTGCCAGCAGTTTGGGACTAGGGACTGGTGGCGAGCAGTACTTC. Translation gives CASSLGLGTGGEQYF.

This clonotype has a count of ten or more. J is TRBJ2-1 and V is TRBV5-1; D gene uncertain. The CDR3 runs to 14 residues. CDR1 is SGHRS, CDR2 YFSETQ, per germline. With 0 bases removed from V and 6 bases from J, the gap between germline ends came to 10 bases. DNA of the CDR3: TGCGCCAGCAGCTTGGGTCAGCTCCTCAATGAGCAGTTCTTC. Translated, it gives CASSLGQLLNEQFF.

This clonotype has just a few counts. The CDR3 DNA reads TGCGCCAGCAGTCAGGGCGGTCGTTTGACAGCTAATGAAAAACTGTTTTTT. Translation: CASSQGGRLTANEKLFF. J is TRBJ1-4 and V is TRBV5-1; D is perhaps TRBD1 (5 bases). The germline gives CDR1 SGHRS, CDR2 YFSETQ. V shed 5 bases and J shed 3 bases, with 20 bases lying between them. The CDR3 has 17 amino acids.

This clonotype came up a few times. This rearrangement joins TRBV28 to TRBJ2-7; D perhaps matches TRBD1 (5 bases). V was shortened by 6 bases and J by 5 bases, with 11 bases between the two germline ends. Germline V gives CDR1 MDHEN, CDR2 SYDVKM. The CDR3 length is 12 residues. The CDR3 reads CASSLPGNEQYF. CDR3 coding DNA: TGTGCCAGCAGCCTACCAGGGAACGAGCAGTACTTC.

This clonotype was seen only a few times. The V gene is TRBV20-1, the J gene TRBJ2-1; D remains unclear. This CDR3 is built from 14 residues. The germline V and J ends were trimmed by 3 bases and 1 base, with 10 bases remaining between them. CDR1 DFQATT and CDR2 SNEGSKA come from the germline V gene (reference sequence). This chain's CDR3 is CSASWQASYNEQFF. CDR3 DNA sequence: TGCAGTGCTAGCTGGCAGGCGTCCTACAATGAGCAGTTCTTC.

The chain links TRBV5-1 to TRBJ2-6, with no clear D. The CDR3 has 16 amino acids. V was shortened by 5 bases and J by 0 bases, with 12 bases between the two germline ends. The germline gives CDR1 SGHRS, CDR2 YFSETQ. The CDR3 region is CASSLVGPSGANVLTF. CDR3 sequence (DNA): TGCGCCAGCAGTCTGGTAGGGCCCTCTGGGGCCAACGTCCTGACTTTC.

This clonotype turned up a few times. The CDR3 DNA reads as TGTGCCAGCAGCTCGGGACTAGCGGAGACCTACGAGCAGTACTTC. It yields the protein CASSSGLAETYEQYF. This rearrangement joins TRBV9 to TRBJ2-7, with 11 bases lining up with TRBD2. Trimming took 4 bases from V and 2 from J; bases not matched to a gene: 5. CDR1 and CDR2 (germline): SGDLS, YYNGEE. CDR3 size: 15 residues.

For the CDR3, the DNA is TGTGCCATCAGGGACAGGGAGCCGAACACTGAAGCTTTCTTT. Its protein product is CAIRDREPNTEAFF. The J gene is TRBJ1-1, the V gene TRBV10-3; TRBD1 matches 8 bases. The V gene's germline CDR1 is ENHRY and CDR2 SYGVKD. The ends lost 6 bases at V and 1 base at J; junction bases unmatched: 4. This CDR3 comprises 14 residues.